This T cell receptor (beta chain) originates from a study of spatial heterogeneity in lung cancer. Background on the study: Alpha-chain detections were consistently fewer than beta-chain detections among the sequences.

Time point in this sample: sample taken at primary tumor resection. Extraction of whole RNA from tumor, nontumor lung or frozen PBMC preceded unsorted sequencing. TCRdb processed the 5' RACE reads anew with MiXCR; each CDR3 protein has one entry. The sample shows 60,000 to 80,000 distinct CDR3 sequences, roughly 14% of them seen only once. This sample comprised PBMCs, obtained at surgery. The TCR sequence derives from a male donor with early-stage non-small cell lung cancer.

CDR3 loop: CASSHAPMDTAYGYTF. In DNA form, the CDR3 reads TGTGCCAGCAGTCACGCCCCTATGGACACGGCCTATGGCTACACCTTC. This chain links TRBV12-3 or TRBV12-4 with TRBJ1-2; D might be TRBD1 (5 bases). V gave up 5 bases and J gave up 4 bases, with 20 bases separating them. The CDR3 extends over 16 amino acids.